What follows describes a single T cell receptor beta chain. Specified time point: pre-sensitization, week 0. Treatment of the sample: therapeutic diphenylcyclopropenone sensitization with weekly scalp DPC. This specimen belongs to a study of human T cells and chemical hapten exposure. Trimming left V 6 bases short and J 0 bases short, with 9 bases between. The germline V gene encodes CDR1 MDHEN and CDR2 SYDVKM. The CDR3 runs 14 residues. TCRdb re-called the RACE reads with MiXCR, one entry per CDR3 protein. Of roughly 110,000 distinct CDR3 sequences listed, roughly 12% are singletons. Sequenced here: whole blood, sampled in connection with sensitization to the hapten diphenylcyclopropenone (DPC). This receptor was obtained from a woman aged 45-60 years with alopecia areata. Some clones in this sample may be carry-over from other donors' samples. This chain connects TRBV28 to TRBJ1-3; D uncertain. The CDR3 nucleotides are TGTGCCAGCAGCGCACACTCCTCTGGAAACACCATATATTTT. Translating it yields CASSAHSSGNTIYF.